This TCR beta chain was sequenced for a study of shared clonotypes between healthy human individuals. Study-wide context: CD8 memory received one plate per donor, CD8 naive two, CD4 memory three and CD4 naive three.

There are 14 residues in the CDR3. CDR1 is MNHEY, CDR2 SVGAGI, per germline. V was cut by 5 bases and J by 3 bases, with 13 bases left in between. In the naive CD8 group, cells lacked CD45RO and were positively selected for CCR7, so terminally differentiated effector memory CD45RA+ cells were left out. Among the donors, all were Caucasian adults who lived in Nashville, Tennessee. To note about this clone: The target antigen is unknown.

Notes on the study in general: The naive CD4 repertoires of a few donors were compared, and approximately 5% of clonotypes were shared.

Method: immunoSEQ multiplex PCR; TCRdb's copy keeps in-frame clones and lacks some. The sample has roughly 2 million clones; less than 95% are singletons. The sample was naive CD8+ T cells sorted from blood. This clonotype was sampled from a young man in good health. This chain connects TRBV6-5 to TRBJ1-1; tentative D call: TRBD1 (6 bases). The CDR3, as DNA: TGTGCCAGCAGTAACAGGGAAGGGGACACTGAAGCTTTCTTT. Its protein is CASSNREGDTEAFF.